In this sample, the clone carrying this T cell receptor beta chain turned up many times. This entry belongs to a study of identical twins. The length of the CDR3 is 13 residues. Trimming took 10 bases from V and 4 from J, leaving 15 bases between them. TCRdb recomputed calls from the 5' RACE reads with MiXCR, one row per CDR3 protein. This repertoire shows about 700,000 distinct CDR3 sequences, approximately 6% found once; its top ten account for roughly 1.6%. V and J are TRBV12-3 or TRBV12-4 and TRBJ2-3; D is possibly TRBD1 or TRBD2 (5 bases each). The TCR was taken from a young man in good health. Material: naive T cells sorted from blood. The CDR3 DNA is TGTGCCAACTCTAGGTTGGGGGCAGATACGCAGTATTTT. It is translated as CANSRLGADTQYF.